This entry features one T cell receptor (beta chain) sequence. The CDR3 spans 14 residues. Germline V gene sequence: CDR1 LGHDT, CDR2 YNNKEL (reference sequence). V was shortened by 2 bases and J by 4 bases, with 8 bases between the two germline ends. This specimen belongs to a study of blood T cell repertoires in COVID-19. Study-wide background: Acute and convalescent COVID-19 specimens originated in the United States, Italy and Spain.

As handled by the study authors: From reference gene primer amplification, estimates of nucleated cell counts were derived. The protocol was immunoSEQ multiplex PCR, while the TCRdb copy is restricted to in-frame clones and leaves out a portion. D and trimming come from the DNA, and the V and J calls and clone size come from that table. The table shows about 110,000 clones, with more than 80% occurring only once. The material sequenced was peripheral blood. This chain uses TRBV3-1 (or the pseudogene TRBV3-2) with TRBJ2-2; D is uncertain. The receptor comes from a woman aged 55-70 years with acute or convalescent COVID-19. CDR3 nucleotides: TGTGCCAGCAGCCAATTATCCGTCACCGGGGAGCTGTTTTTT. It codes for CASSQLSVTGELFF.